This T cell receptor (beta chain) was recovered during a study of T-cell memory formation after mild COVID-19. Across the whole study: TCR clustering was largely donor specific. Study-level findings and limits: Clones contracting over day 15 to 85 were CD4/CD8 balanced, with later expanders leaning CD4+.

The CDR3 loop spans 11 amino acids. Germline loops: CDR1 SQVTM, CDR2 ANQGSEA. V was cut by 8 bases and J by 6 bases, with 12 bases left in between. TCRdb recomputed calls from the 5' RACE reads with MiXCR, one row per CDR3 protein. The sample holds approximately 150,000 distinct CDR3 sequences; 6% to 7% are singletons and the top ten take under 2.5%. This clonotype was found many times. As yet, its antigen is unknown. The material sequenced was PBMCs or a T cell subset sorted from them (not recorded which). The clonotype originates from an adult woman who had mild COVID-19 (a few samples of this study predate the infection). Cell type and time point are not known. The J gene is TRBJ2-3, the V gene TRBV29-1; D may be TRBD1 or TRBD2 (5 bases each). Here the CDR3 DNA reads TGCAGCTATGACCGGGGCGATACGCAGTATTTT. Translated, it gives CSYDRGDTQYF.